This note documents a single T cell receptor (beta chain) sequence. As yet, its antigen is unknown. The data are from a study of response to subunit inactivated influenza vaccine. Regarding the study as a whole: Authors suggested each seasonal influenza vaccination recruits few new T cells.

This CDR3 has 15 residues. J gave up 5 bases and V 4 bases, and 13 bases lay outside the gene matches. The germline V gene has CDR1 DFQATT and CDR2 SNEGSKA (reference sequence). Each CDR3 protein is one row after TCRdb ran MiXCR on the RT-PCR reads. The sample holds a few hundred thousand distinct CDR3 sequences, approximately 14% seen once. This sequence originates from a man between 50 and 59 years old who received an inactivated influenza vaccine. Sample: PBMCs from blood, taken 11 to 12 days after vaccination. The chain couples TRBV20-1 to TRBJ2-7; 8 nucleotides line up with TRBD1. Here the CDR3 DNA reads TGCAGTGCTACCTCGGACAGGGAAGTTAGGGACGAGCAGTACTTC. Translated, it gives CSATSDREVRDEQYF.